This TCR beta chain is from a study of neurological immune-mediated disorders. Each CDR3 protein gets one entry after TCRdb re-called the 5' RACE reads with MiXCR. The table lists roughly 80,000 distinct CDR3 sequences, approximately 6% of them singletons. The germline gives CDR1 SNHLY, CDR2 FYNNEI. The CDR3 sequence is 13 residues long. Trimming took off 10 bases at V and 5 bases at J, with 14 bases between the two ends. The time point here: longitudinal time-point 2. The table lists this clonotype with many counts. This chain connects TRBV2 to TRBJ1-4; D remains unclear. Sample: PBMCs. The origin of this receptor is a woman aged 55-70 years with multiple sclerosis. The CDR3 DNA follows: TGTGCCACCAAGCCTACACGGAATGAAAAACTGTTTTTT. Protein sequence: CATKPTRNEKLFF.